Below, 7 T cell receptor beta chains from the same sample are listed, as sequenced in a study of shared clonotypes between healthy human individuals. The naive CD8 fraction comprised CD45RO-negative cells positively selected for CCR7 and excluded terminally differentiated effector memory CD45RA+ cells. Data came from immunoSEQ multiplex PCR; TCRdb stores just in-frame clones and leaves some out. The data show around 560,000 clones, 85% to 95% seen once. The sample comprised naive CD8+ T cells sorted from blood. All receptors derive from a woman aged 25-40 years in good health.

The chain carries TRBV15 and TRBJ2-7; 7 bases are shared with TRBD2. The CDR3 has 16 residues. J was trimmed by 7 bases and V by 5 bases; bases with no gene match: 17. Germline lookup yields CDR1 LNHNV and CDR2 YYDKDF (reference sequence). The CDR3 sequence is CATSQPGTAGAIEQYF. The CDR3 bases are TGTGCCACCAGCCAACCCGGGACGGCGGGAGCGATAGAGCAGTACTTC. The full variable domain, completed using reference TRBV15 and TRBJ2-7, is DAMVIQNPRYQVTQFGKPVTLSCSQTLNHNVMYWYQQKSSQAPKLLFHYYDKDFNNEADTPDNFQSRRPNTSFCFLDIRSPGLGDTAMYLCATSQPGTAGAIEQYFGPGTRLTVT.

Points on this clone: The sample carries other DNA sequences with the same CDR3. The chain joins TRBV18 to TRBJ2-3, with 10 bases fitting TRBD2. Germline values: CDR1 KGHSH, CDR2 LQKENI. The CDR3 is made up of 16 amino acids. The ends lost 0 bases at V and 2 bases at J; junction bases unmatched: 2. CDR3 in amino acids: CASSPPLAGVTDTQYF. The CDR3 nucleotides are TGTGCCAGCTCACCACCTCTAGCGGGAGTCACAGATACGCAGTATTTT.

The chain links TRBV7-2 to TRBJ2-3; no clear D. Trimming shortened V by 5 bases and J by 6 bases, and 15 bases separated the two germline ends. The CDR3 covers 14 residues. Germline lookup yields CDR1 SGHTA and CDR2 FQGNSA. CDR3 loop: CASSPLSITDTQYF. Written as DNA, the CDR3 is TGTGCCAGCAGCCCCCTGTCGATAACGGATACGCAGTATTTT.

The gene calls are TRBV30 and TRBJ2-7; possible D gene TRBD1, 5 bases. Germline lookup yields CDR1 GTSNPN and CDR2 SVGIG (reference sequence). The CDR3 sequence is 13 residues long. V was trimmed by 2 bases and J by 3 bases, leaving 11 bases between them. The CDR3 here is CAWSPDTNYEQYF. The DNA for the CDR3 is TGTGCCTGGAGTCCGGACACAAACTACGAGCAGTACTTC.

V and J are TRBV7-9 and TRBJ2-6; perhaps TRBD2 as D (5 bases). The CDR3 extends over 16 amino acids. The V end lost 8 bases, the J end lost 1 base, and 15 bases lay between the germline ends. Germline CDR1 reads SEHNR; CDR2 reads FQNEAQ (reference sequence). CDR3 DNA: TGTGCCAGCCCGCGGACGGGAAGATCTGGGGCCAACGTCCTGACTTTC. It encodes CASPRTGRSGANVLTF.

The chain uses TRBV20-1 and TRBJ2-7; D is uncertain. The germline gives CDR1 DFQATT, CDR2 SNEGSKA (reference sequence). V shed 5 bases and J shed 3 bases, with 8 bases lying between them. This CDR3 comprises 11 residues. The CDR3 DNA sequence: TGCAGTGCTGCGTTATACTACGAGCAGTACTTC. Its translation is CSAALYYEQYF.

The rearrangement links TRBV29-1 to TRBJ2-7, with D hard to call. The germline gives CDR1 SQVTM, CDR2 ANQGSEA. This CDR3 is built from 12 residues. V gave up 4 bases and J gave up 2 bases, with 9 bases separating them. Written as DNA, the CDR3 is TGCAGCGTTGCGTCTCGGCCCTACGAGCAGTACTTC. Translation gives CSVASRPYEQYF.